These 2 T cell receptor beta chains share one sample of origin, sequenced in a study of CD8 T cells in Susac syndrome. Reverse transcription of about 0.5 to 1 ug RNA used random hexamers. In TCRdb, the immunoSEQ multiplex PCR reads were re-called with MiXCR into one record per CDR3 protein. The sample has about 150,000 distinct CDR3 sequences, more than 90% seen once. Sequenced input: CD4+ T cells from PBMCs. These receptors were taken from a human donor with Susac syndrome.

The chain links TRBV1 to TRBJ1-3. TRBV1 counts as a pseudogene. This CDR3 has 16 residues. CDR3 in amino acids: CTSKSPKRGSGNTIYF. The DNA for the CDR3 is TGCACCAGCAAGTCCCCCAAACGGGGGTCGGGAAACACCATATATTTT.

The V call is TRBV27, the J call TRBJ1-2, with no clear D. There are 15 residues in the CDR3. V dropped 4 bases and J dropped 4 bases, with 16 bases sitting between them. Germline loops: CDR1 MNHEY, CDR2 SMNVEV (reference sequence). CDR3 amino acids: CASSSLSNGIYGYTF. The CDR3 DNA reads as TGTGCCAGCAGTTCGCTATCCAACGGAATCTATGGCTACACCTTC.